This T cell receptor (beta chain) comes out of a study of blood T cell repertoires in COVID-19. Study in general: In each case, the material was cDNA or gDNA derived from T cells, B-cell-depleted T cells, or PBMCs.

Clones were sequenced by immunoSEQ multiplex PCR, and TCRdb holds only the in-frame ones, with some missing. Of about 190,000 clones in the sample, roughly 77% were seen once. This clone was seen repeatedly, ten times or more. Sequences were obtained from peripheral blood. The clonotype was recovered from a woman older than 75 with COVID-19, enrolled during active disease.

The CDR3 region is CASSWAGPPYNEQFF. The CDR3 bases are TGTGCCAGTAGTTGGGCAGGGCCTCCTTACAATGAGCAGTTCTTC. The chain has TRBV19 and TRBJ2-1; possible D gene TRBD1, 5 bases. The CDR3 totals 15 residues. CDR1 LNHDA and CDR2 SQIVND come from the germline V gene (reference sequence). Trimming took 5 bases from V and 4 from J, leaving 15 bases between them.